Below, one T cell receptor beta chain is given with its context. No antigen is known for it. The data originate from a study of beta chain features in type 1 diabetes. Trimming cost V 10 bases and J 9 bases; bases outside gene matches: 10. This CDR3 comprises 14 residues. Germline CDR1 and CDR2: LNHDA and SQIVND (reference sequence). Overall study results and limits: The VDJ junctions of type 1 diabetes patients carried fewer insertions and more deletions. High-TCR-expressing cells could be over-represented by cDNA sequencing.

Sequenced material consisted of expressed TCRB transcripts (all of the isolated RNA was reverse transcribed). Profiled with immunoSEQ multiplex PCR; TCRdb holds only in-frame clones, not every one. The profile covers about 110,000 clones, with 30% to 40% appearing a single time and 0.065% taken by the ten largest. The origin of this receptor is a young woman in good health. Sample: stem cell memory CD4+ T cells from blood. The chain carries TRBV19 and TRBJ2-1; 12 nucleotides align to TRBD1. CDR3 in amino acids: CAISGQGAFGEQFF. Here the CDR3 DNA reads TGTGCCATATCGGGACAGGGGGCCTTTGGTGAGCAGTTCTTC.